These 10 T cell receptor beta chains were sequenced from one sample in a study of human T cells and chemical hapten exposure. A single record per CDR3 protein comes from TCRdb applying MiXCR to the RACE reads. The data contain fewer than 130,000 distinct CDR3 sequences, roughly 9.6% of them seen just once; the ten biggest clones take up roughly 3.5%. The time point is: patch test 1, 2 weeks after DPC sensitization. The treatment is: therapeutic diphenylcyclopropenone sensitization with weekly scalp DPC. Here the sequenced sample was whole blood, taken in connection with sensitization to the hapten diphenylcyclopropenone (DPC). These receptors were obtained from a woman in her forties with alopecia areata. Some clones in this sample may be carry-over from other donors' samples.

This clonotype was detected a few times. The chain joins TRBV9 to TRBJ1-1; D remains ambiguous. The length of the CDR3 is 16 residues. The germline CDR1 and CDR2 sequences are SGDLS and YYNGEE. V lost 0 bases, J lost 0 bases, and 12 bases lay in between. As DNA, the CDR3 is TGTGCCAGCAGCGTAGCGGCAGTTCAACTGAACACTGAAGCTTTCTTT. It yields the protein CASSVAAVQLNTEAFF. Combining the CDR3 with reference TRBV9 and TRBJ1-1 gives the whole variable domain DSGVTQTPKHLITATGQRVTLRCSPRSGDLSVYWYQQSLDQGLQFLIQYYNGEERAKGNILERFSAQQFPDLHSELNLSSLELGDSALYFCASSVAAVQLNTEAFFGQGTRLTVV.

CDR3 protein: CASGLPGGGQPQHF. Here the CDR3 DNA reads TGTGCTAGTGGTTTGCCAGGGGGCGGACAGCCCCAGCATTTT. The chain has TRBV12-5 and TRBJ1-5; 8 bases are a match to TRBD1. The V gene end was trimmed by 2 bases and the J gene end by 7 bases; junction bases not matched to a gene: 4. The V gene's germline CDR1 is LGHNT and CDR2 FRNRAP. CDR3 length equals 14 residues.

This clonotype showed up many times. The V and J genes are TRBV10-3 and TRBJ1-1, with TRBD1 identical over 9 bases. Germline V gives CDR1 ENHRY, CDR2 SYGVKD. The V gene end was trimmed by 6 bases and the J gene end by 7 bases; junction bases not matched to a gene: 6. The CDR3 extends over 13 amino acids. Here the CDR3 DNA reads TGTGCCATCAGACCGGGACAGGGAAATGAAGCTTTCTTT. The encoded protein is CAIRPGQGNEAFF.

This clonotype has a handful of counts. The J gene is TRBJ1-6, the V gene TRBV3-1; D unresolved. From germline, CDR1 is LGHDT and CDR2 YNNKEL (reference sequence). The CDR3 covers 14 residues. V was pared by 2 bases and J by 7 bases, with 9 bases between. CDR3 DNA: TGTGCCAGCAGCCAAAGGATGAGGAATTCACCCCTCCACTTT. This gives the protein CASSQRMRNSPLHF.

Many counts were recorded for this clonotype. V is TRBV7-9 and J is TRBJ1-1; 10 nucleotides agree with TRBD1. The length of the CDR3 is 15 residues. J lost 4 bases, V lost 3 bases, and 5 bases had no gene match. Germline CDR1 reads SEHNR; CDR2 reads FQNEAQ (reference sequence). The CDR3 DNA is TGTGCCAGCAGCTTGGGACAGGGGCAGATCACTGAAGCTTTCTTT. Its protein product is CASSLGQGQITEAFF.

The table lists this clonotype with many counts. As DNA, the CDR3 is TGTGCCAGCAGCGCCAGACAAGGCAGGGCCCACTCTGGAAACACCATATATTTT. This translates into CASSARQGRAHSGNTIYF. The chain links TRBV7-9 to TRBJ1-3, with D possibly TRBD1 on 5 matching bases. CDR1 and CDR2 from the germline V gene are SEHNR and FQNEAQ (reference sequence). There are 18 residues in the CDR3. V was shortened by 5 bases and J by 0 bases, with 20 bases between the two germline ends.

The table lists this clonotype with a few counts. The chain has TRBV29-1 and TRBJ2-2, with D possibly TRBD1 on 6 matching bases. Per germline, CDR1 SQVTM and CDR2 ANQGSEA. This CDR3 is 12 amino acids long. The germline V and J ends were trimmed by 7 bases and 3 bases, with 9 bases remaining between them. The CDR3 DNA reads TGCAGCGGAGGACAGCACACCGGGGAGCTGTTTTTT. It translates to CSGGQHTGELFF.

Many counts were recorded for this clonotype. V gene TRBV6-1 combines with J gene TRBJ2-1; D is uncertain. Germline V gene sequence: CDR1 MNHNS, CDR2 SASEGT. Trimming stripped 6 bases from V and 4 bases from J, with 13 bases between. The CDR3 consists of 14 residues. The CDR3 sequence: CASRAPSPYNEQFF. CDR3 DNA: TGTGCCAGCAGGGCCCCCTCGCCTTACAATGAGCAGTTCTTC.

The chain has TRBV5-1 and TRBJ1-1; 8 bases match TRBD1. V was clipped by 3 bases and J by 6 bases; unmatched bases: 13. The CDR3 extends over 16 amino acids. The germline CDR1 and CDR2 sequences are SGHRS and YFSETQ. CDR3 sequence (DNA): TGCGCCAGCAGCTGGAACCGACAGGGGAGTAGGTCTGAAGCTTTCTTT. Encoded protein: CASSWNRQGSRSEAFF.

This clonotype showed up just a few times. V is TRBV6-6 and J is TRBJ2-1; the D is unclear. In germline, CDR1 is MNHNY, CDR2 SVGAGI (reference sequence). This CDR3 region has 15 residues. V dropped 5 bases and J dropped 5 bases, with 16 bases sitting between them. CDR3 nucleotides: TGTGCCAGCAGTGACCCCCAAGGTGGGCACAATGAGCAGTTCTTC. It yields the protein CASSDPQGGHNEQFF.